The TCR beta chain described here comes from a study of regulatory T cells in long-lasting Graves disease. At the level of the study: Antithyroid drug exposure in newly diagnosed Graves' patients had lasted under 3 months.

This sample's time point: newly diagnosed GD, antithyroid drugs for less than 3 months. PBMC RNA was the source of the TCR library. Details on this clonotype: The target antigen is unknown.

Study-level results: Persistent disease exhibited a predilection for TRBV28, TRBJ1-2 and TRBJ2-5.

This CDR3 has 16 amino acids. Germline V CDR1 and CDR2: SNHLY, FYNNEI. Germline trimming cut 7 bases from V and 1 base from J; bases unmatched to any gene: 9. TCR beta libraries were built with iRepertoire HTBI primers and Arm-PCR of CDR3 regions. MiXCR, run by TCRdb on the multiplex PCR reads, gives a single entry per CDR3 protein. The sample includes 360,000 or so distinct CDR3 sequences, 15% to 20% seen only once; the top ten take roughly 21%. A further study also used this sample, focusing on T cells in Graves' hyperthyroidism and ophthalmopathy. That paper adds: It was considered stable Graves' hyperthyroidism when ophthalmopathy did not progress within 18 months.

Sample: peripheral blood mononuclear cells (PBMCs), taken at new diagnosis, from a patient treated with antithyroid drugs. The genes are TRBV2 and TRBJ2-2, with 7 bases aligning to TRBD1. The receptor comes from a woman younger than 35 with Graves disease. CDR3: CASTKDRVGNTGELFF. The CDR3 bases are TGTGCCAGCACTAAAGACAGGGTGGGGAACACCGGGGAGCTGTTTTTT.